A single sample gave rise to the 14 T cell receptor beta chains below, sequenced in a study of T cells in Graves' hyperthyroidism and ophthalmopathy. Using RNA transcripts as the source, TCR beta CDR3 regions were amplified. The TCR CDR3 first-round RT-PCR relied on the HTBI primer set. Via MiXCR, TCRdb re-called the multiplex PCR reads, giving one row per CDR3 protein. Counted here are about 380,000 distinct CDR3 sequences, under 20% occurring once; the ten biggest clones make up 40%. Sequenced material: blood. The receptor source for this set is a man younger than 35 with Graves' ophthalmopathy.

This clonotype turned up a few times. A read error may produce the germline difference seen at one junction end. The chain couples TRBV7-9 to TRBJ2-5; 8 bases are shared with TRBD1. The CDR3 has 10 amino acids. Germline V gives CDR1 SEHNR, CDR2 FQNEAQ (reference sequence). CDR3: CASSDRGQDF. CDR3 bases: TGTGCCAGCAGCGACAGGGGACAGGACTTC.

In its sample, this clonotype was seen a few times. The chain links TRBV10-3 to TRBJ1-5; D possibly corresponds to TRBD1 (5 bases). Between the trimmed V and J ends, which lost 6 bases and 3 bases, there was a span of 15 bases. This CDR3 spans 15 amino acids. Per germline, CDR1 ENHRY and CDR2 SYGVKD. This CDR3 is CAISPTGDANQPQHF. CDR3 DNA sequence: TGTGCCATCAGCCCTACCGGGGACGCCAATCAGCCCCAGCATTTT.

In its sample, this clonotype was seen many times. V and J are TRBV5-1 and TRBJ2-7; no clear D. V dropped 4 bases and J dropped 6 bases, with 11 bases sitting between them. This CDR3 is 12 amino acids long. Germline V lookup: CDR1 SGHRS, CDR2 YFSETQ. The CDR3 loop reads CASSQAFREQYF. The CDR3 bases are TGCGCCAGCAGCCAGGCGTTTCGCGAGCAGTACTTC.

The rearrangement joins TRBV28 to TRBJ2-3, with D hard to call. The CDR3 runs 16 residues. The germline CDR1 and CDR2 sequences are MDHEN and SYDVKM. V lost 6 bases and J 0 bases, leaving 16 bases between the germline ends. CDR3 nucleotides: TGTGCCAGCAGGGGTACCGGGTTCCCTAGCACAGATACGCAGTATTTT. Its protein is CASRGTGFPSTDTQYF.

This chain links TRBV19 with TRBJ1-3, with TRBD1 matching over 12 bases. The germline gives CDR1 LNHDA, CDR2 SQIVND (reference sequence). The length of the CDR3 is 17 residues. With 3 bases clipped from V and 7 bases from J, the junction kept 10 bases outside the gene matches. This chain's CDR3 is CASSISRDRGHRNTIYF. CDR3 sequence (DNA): TGTGCCAGTAGTATCAGCCGGGACAGGGGGCACCGGAACACCATATATTTT.

The sample holds a few counts of this clonotype. At one boundary the junction diverges from the germline segment, which might be a read error. The chain links TRBV2 to TRBJ2-6; weak D call: TRBD2 (6 bases). This CDR3 is built from 14 residues. The germline gives CDR1 SNHLY, CDR2 FYNNEI. The CDR3 is CASSALGEANVPTF. The CDR3 DNA reads as TGTGCCAGCAGTGCTTTGGGGGAGGCCAACGTCCCGACTTTC. Complete variable domain (other parts from reference TRBV2 and TRBJ2-6): EPEVTQTPSHQVTQMGQEVILRCVPISNHLYFYWYRQILGQKVEFLVSFYNNEISEKSEIFDDQFSVERPDGSNFTLKIRSTKLEDSAMYFCASSALGEANVPTFGAGSRLTVL.

This clonotype has just a few counts. This chain links TRBV18 with TRBJ2-5, with TRBD2 matching 11 bases. The CDR3 has 15 residues. V shed 2 bases and J 2 bases; nucleotides not matched to a gene: 1. The germline V gene has CDR1 KGHSH and CDR2 LQKENI. The CDR3 is CASSPGLAGQETQYF. CDR3 sequence (DNA): TGTGCCAGCTCACCAGGACTAGCGGGTCAAGAGACCCAGTACTTC.

This clonotype was found many times. V usage is TRBV12-3 or TRBV12-4 and J usage is TRBJ1-2; D is ambiguous. This CDR3 has 12 amino acids. V lost 6 bases and J 2 bases, leaving 7 bases between the germline ends. The CDR3 loop is CASRDSNYGYTF. CDR3 DNA sequence: TGTGCCAGCAGGGATAGCAACTATGGCTACACCTTC.

This clonotype was recorded at least ten times. The chain has TRBV28 and TRBJ1-1; a weak D match, TRBD1 (5 bases). CDR3 length equals 14 residues. Germline assignment: CDR1 MDHEN and CDR2 SYDVKM. V dropped 4 bases and J dropped 1 base, with 10 bases sitting between them. CDR3 sequence reads: CASSSGRGNTEAFF. DNA of the CDR3: TGTGCCAGCAGTTCAGGGCGGGGGAACACTGAAGCTTTCTTT.

This clonotype was observed many times. This chain uses TRBV2 with TRBJ1-4; TRBD1 matches 7 bases. In germline, CDR1 is SNHLY, CDR2 FYNNEI. The CDR3 consists of 15 residues. V dropped 10 bases and J dropped 5; count of bases not matched to a gene: 13. The DNA of the CDR3 is TGTGCCATCGACCAGGCCCAACAGGGGAATGAAAAACTGTTTTTT. Residues: CAIDQAQQGNEKLFF.

There are many counts of this clonotype. This sequence joins TRBV27 and TRBJ2-1; D is undetermined. V lost 6 bases, J lost 5 bases, and 14 bases lay in between. The germline V gene has CDR1 MNHEY and CDR2 SMNVEV (reference sequence). The CDR3 has 14 residues. CDR3: CASSQWVFDNEQFF. CDR3 bases: TGTGCCAGCAGCCAATGGGTTTTCGACAATGAGCAGTTCTTC.

This clonotype turned up a few times. The chain has TRBV9 and TRBJ1-3, with D perhaps TRBD1 (6 bases). This CDR3 spans 14 amino acids. Germline lookup yields CDR1 SGDLS and CDR2 YYNGEE. V was clipped by 0 bases and J by 5 bases, with 9 bases between them. This CDR3 reads CASSVETGRNTIYF. The CDR3 DNA reads TGTGCCAGCAGCGTAGAAACAGGGAGAAACACCATATATTTT.

The chain recombines TRBV5-6 with TRBJ2-7; 7 bases map to TRBD1. This CDR3 spans 14 amino acids. Germline V gene data show CDR1 as SGHDT and CDR2 as YYEEEE. Germline trimming cut 3 bases from V and 6 bases from J; bases unmatched to any gene: 9. The CDR3 spells CASSSGTAKGEQYF. The CDR3, as DNA: TGTGCCAGCAGCTCAGGGACAGCCAAAGGCGAGCAGTACTTC.

The V call is TRBV12-3 or TRBV12-4, the J call TRBJ1-2, with a tentative D call TRBD1 (5 bases). This CDR3 is 14 amino acids long. Trimming stripped 1 base from V and 6 bases from J, with 12 bases between. The CDR3 DNA reads as TGTGCCAGCAGTTTAGTTTCAGGGCCGGATGGCTACACCTTC. This translates into CASSLVSGPDGYTF.